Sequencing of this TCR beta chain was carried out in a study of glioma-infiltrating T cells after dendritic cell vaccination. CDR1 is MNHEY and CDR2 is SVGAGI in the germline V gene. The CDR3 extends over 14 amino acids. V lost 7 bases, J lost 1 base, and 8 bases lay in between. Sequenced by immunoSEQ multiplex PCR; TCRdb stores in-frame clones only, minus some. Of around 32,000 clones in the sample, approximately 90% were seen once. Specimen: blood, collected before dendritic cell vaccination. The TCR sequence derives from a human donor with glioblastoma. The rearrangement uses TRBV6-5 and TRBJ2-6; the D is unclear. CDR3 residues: CASKVGSGANVLTF. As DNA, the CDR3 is TGTGCCAGCAAAGTCGGTTCTGGGGCCAACGTCCTGACTTTC.